This T cell receptor beta chain was identified in a study of T cell changes during pregnancy in multiple sclerosis. The germline V gene encodes CDR1 KGHSH and CDR2 LQKENI. CDR3 length equals 12 residues. Trimming removed 4 bases at V and 6 bases at J, with 9 bases between. The method was immunoSEQ multiplex PCR; TCRdb's version includes in-frame clones alone and lacks a portion of them. The sample gives more than 65,000 clones, nearly 95% of which show up once; more than 0.95% is in the top ten. This clone was detected once. The sequence was collected from a female donor with multiple sclerosis, enrolled in a pregnancy study. The V and J genes are TRBV18 and TRBJ1-2; D gene uncertain. The specimen was peripheral blood, collected in the second trimester of pregnancy. CDR3 DNA: TGTGCCAGCTCACTCTCCACTAATGGCTACACCTTC. Amino acid sequence: CASSLSTNGYTF.